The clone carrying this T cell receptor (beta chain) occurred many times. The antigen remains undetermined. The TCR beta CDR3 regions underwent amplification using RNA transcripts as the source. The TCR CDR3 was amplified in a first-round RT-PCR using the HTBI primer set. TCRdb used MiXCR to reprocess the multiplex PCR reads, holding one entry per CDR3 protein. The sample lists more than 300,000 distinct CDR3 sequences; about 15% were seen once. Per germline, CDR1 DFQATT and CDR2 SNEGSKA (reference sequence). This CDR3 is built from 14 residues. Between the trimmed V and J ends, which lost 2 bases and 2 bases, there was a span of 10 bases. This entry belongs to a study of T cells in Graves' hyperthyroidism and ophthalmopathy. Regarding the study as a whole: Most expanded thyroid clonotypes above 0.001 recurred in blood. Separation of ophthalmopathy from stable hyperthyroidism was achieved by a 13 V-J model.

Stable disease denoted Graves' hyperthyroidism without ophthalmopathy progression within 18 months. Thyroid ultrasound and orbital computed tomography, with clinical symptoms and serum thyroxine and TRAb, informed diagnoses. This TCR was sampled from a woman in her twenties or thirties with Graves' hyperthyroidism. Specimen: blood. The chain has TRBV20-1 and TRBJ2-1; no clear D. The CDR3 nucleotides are TGCAGTGCTAGATTGGACCCCGCCTACAATGAGCAGTTCTTC. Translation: CSARLDPAYNEQFF.